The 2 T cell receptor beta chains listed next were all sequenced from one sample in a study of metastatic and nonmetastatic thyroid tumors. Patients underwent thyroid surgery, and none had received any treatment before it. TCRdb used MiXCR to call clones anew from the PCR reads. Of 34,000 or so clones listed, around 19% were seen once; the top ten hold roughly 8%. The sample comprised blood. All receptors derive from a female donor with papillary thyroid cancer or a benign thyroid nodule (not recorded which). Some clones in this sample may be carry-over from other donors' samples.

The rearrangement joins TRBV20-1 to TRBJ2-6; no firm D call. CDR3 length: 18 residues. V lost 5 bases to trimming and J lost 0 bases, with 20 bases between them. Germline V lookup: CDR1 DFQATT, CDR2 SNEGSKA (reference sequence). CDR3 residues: CSAPQIDLEFSGANVLTF. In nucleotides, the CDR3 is TGCAGTGCTCCTCAGATTGACTTAGAGTTCTCTGGGGCCAACGTCCTGACTTTC.

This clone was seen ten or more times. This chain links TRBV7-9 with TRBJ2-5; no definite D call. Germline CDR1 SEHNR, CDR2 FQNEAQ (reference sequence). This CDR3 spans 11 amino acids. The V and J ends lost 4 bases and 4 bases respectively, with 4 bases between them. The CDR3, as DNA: TGTGCCAGCAGCTCCACAGAGACCCAGTACTTC. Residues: CASSSTETQYF.